A single T cell receptor (beta chain) is shown here with its context. The antigen is unknown. The length of the CDR3 is 13 residues. Germline V gene lookup returns CDR1 SGHRS and CDR2 YFSETQ. The V gene lost 2 bases and the J gene lost 4 bases, with 9 bases spanning the gap. This sample's time point: persistent/refractory GD, antithyroid drugs over 5 years with positive TRAb. From RNA extracted from PBMCs, the TCR library was made. Library construction for TCR beta used iRepertoire HTBI primers and Arm-PCR of CDR3 regions. TCRdb independently ran MiXCR on the multiplex PCR reads; one entry per CDR3 protein. In the table there are a few hundred thousand distinct CDR3 sequences, approximately 25% of which are singletons. The source of the sample is a study of regulatory T cells in long-lasting Graves disease. Study-wide points: Patients with persistent Graves' had lower TCR diversity than newly diagnosed patients. Persistent disease preferred TRBV28, TRBJ1-2 and TRBJ2-5; new disease, TRBV20-1 and TRBJ2-1.

The V call is TRBV5-1, the J call TRBJ1-2; no reliable D call. The TCR originated in a woman aged 40-49 years with Graves disease. The sequencing used peripheral blood mononuclear cells (PBMCs), collected when the disease was refractory, from a patient treated with antithyroid drugs. The CDR3 DNA is TGCGCCAGCAGCTTCAGGAGCCCCTATGGCTACACCTTC. It translates to CASSFRSPYGYTF.